This is a list of T cell receptor beta chains from one sample in a study of OX40 agonist ivuxolimab in advanced cancers. The data were produced by immunoSEQ multiplex PCR, yet TCRdb's version contains in-frame clones alone and is incomplete. The sample gives tens of thousands of clones, approximately 83% of which show up once; about 14% is in the top ten. The sequenced sample was CD4+ or CD8+ T cells sorted from blood, obtained in a trial of the OX40 agonist ivuxolimab. These receptors all come from an adult with an advanced solid tumor such as melanoma, head and neck, liver or kidney cancer. Both conserved end residues are part of each CDR3. D genes are given only for firm matches. Not every row has a clone size; where given, it reads once, few, many or a size class.

J	V	D	length	size	CDR3	DNA
TRBJ2-1	TRBV13	TRBD1	15	-	CASSVRDRGYNEQFF	TGTGCCAGCAGCGTCCGGGACAGGGGATACAATGAGCAGTTCTTC
TRBJ2-7	TRBV6-5	TRBD2	15	-	CASTPREGREYEQYF	TGTGCCAGCACCCCTCGGGAAGGGCGGGAGTATGAGCAGTACTTC
TRBJ2-3	TRBV2	TRBD2	15	-	CASSQLAGRGDTQYF	TGTGCCAGCAGTCAACTAGCGGGAAGAGGAGATACGCAGTATTTT
TRBJ2-7	TRBV7-6	-	13	-	CASSLAGVGEQYF	TGTGCCAGCAGCTTAGCAGGGGTCGGCGAGCAGTACTTC
TRBJ2-2	TRBV7-9	-	11	-	CASSPVRELFF	TGTGCCAGCAGCCCTGTCAGGGAGCTGTTTTTT
TRBJ2-1	TRBV28	-	13	-	CASSPRGGNEQFF	TGTGCCAGCAGTCCGCGTGGGGGCAATGAGCAGTTCTTC
TRBJ2-7	TRBV5-5	-	13	once	CASSFQTSYEQYF	TGTGCCAGCAGCTTTCAAACCTCCTACGAGCAGTACTTC
TRBJ1-5	TRBV4-1	-	16	-	CASSHSPNSFNQPQHF	TGCGCCAGCAGCCACTCCCCCAACAGCTTCAATCAGCCCCAGCATTTT
TRBJ1-2	TRBV2	-	12	-	CASQGRGYGYTF	TGTGCCAGCCAAGGCAGGGGCTACGGCTACACCTTC
TRBJ1-5	TRBV6-5	-	13	-	CASTGHSNQPQHF	TGTGCCAGCACCGGACATAGCAATCAGCCCCAGCATTTT
TRBJ2-7	TRBV27	-	16	-	CASSLSAGPRLYEQYF	TGTGCCAGCAGTTTATCGGCGGGACCCCGACTATACGAGCAGTACTTC
TRBJ1-3	TRBV10-3	TRBD1	13	-	CAVWDSAGNTIYF	TGTGCCGTTTGGGACAGCGCTGGAAACACCATATATTTT
TRBJ2-3	TRBV9	-	13	-	CASSPGVTDTQYF	TGTGCCAGCAGCCCCGGTGTAACAGATACGCAGTATTTT
TRBJ2-7	TRBV29-1	-	14	-	CSAEGISGSYEQYF	TGCAGCGCTGAAGGGATTAGCGGCTCCTACGAGCAGTACTTC
TRBJ2-7	TRBV13	TRBD2	14	few	CASSLGLAAREQYF	TGTGCCAGCAGCTTGGGACTAGCCGCCCGGGAGCAGTACTTC
TRBJ2-7	TRBV9	-	14	-	CASSVVSGDYEQYF	TGTGCCAGCAGCGTTGTGTCCGGAGACTACGAGCAGTACTTC
TRBJ2-5	TRBV4-1	-	15	-	CASSQRLGPQETQYF	TGCGCCAGCAGCCAGCGACTAGGGCCCCAAGAGACCCAGTACTTC
TRBJ2-5	TRBV7-2	-	16	-	CASSSKARDGQETQYF	TGTGCCAGCAGCTCCAAGGCCCGGGACGGCCAAGAGACCCAGTACTTC
TRBJ2-7	TRBV7-2	-	16	-	CASSSGPPKKFYEQYF	TGTGCCAGCAGCTCGGGACCTCCTAAGAAGTTCTACGAGCAGTACTTC
TRBJ1-5	TRBV6-1	-	13	-	CASSITGAQPQHF	TGTGCCAGCTCAATAACGGGGGCTCAGCCCCAGCATTTT
TRBJ2-1	TRBV5-1	-	13	-	CASSLLSLTQQFF	TGCGCCAGCAGCTTACTATCGTTGACTCAGCAGTTCTTC
TRBJ2-1	TRBV27	-	13	once	CASSFGSYNEQFF	TGTGCCAGCAGTTTCGGCTCCTACAATGAGCAGTTCTTC
TRBJ2-7	TRBV11-2	-	14	-	CASSLWDFTYEQYF	TGTGCCAGCAGCTTATGGGACTTCACCTACGAGCAGTACTTC
TRBJ2-1	TRBV7-9	-	13	-	CASSFPGRDEQFF	TGTGCCAGCAGCTTCCCCGGTCGAGATGAGCAGTTCTTC
TRBJ2-3	TRBV2	-	16	once	CASRPGGGSRTDTQYF	TGTGCCAGCAGGCCCGGGGGCGGGAGTAGGACAGATACGCAGTATTTT
TRBJ2-2	TRBV7-6	-	13	-	CASSLSGSGELFF	TGTGCCAGCAGCTTATCAGGCTCCGGGGAGCTGTTTTTT